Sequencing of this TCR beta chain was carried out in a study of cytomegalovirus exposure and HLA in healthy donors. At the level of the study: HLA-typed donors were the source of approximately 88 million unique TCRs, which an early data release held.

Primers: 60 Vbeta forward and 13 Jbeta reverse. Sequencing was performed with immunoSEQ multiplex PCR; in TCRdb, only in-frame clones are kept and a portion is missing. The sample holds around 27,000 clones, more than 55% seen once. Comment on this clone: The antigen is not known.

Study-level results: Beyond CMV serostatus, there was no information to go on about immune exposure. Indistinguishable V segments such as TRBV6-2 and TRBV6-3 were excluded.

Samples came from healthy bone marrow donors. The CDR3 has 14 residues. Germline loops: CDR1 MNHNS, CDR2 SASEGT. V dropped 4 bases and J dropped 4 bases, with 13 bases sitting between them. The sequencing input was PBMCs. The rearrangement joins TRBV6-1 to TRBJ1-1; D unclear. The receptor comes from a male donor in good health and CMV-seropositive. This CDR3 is CASSVDRAGTEAFF. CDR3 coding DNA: TGTGCCAGCAGTGTCGACCGGGCGGGCACTGAAGCTTTCTTT.